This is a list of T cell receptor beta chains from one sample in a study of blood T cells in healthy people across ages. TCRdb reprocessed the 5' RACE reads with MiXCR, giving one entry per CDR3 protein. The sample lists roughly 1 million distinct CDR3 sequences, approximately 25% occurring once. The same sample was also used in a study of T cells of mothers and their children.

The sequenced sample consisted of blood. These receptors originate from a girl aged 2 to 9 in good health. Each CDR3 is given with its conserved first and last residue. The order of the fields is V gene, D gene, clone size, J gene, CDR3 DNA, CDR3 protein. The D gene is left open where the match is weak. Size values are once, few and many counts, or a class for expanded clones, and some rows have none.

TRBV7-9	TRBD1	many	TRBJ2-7	TGTGCCAGCAGCTTCCGGGACAGGTCCTACGAGCAGTACTTC	CASSFRDRSYEQYF
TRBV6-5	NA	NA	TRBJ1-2	TGTGCCAGCCAAGATCAGGGTACCTATGGCTACACCTTC	CASQDQGTYGYTF
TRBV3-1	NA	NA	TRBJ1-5	TGTGCCAGCAGCCACCGGTCAATGGGCAACAATCAGCCCCAGCATTTT	CASSHRSMGNNQPQHF
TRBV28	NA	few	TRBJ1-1	TGTGCCAGCAGTTCCCTGGGAGTTATGAACACTGAAGCTTTCTTT	CASSSLGVMNTEAFF
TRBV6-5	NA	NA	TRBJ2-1	TGTGCCAGCAGTAGCCTAGCGCGTAATGAGCAGTTCTTC	CASSSLARNEQFF
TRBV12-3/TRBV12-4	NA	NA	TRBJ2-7	TGTGCCAGCAGTCCCTCGTCTGGTTTCTACGAGCAGTACTTC	CASSPSSGFYEQYF
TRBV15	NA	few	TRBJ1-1	TGTGCCACCAGCAGAGACCGGGTGAACACTGAAGCTTTCTTT	CATSRDRVNTEAFF
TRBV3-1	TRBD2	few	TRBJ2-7	TGTGCCAGCAGCCAAGAGGGACTAGCGGGGTTCTACGAGCAGTACTTC	CASSQEGLAGFYEQYF
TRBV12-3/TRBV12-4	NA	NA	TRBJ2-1	TGTGCCAGCAGTTTAAGTGACCCTTACAATGAGCAGTTCTTC	CASSLSDPYNEQFF
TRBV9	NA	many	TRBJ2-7	TGTGCCAGCGCCGGGGTCGAGGACGAGCAGTACTTC	CASAGVEDEQYF
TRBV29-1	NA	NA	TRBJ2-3	TGCAGCGCCGACGGTGCAGTGGAGGAATTAGATACGCAGTATTTT	CSADGAVEELDTQYF
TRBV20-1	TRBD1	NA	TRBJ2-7	TGCAGTGCCGCAGGGGGTTCCTACGAGCAGTACTTC	CSAAGGSYEQYF
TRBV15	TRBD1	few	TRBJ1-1	TGTGCCACCAGCAGAGCGCCGGGACAGATGAACACTGAAGCTTTCTTT	CATSRAPGQMNTEAFF
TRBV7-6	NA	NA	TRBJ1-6	TGTGCCAGCAGCTCCGTCGATTCACCCCTCCACTTT	CASSSVDSPLHF
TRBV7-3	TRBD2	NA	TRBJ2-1	TGTGCCAGCAGCCCTGGTTGGGCGGGAGGGGGAAATGAGCAGTTCTTC	CASSPGWAGGGNEQFF
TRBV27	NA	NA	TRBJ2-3	TGTGCCAGCAGTTTGACAGACACAGATATGCAGTATTTT	CASSLTDTDMQYF
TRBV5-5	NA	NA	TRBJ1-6	TGTGCCAGCAGCCTGATGACAACCTCAGAGGAGCTCCTCCACTTT	CASSLMTTSEELLHF
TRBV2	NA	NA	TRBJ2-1	TGTGCCAGCAGTCCGGGCCAAATTTACAATGAGCAGTTCTTC	CASSPGQIYNEQFF
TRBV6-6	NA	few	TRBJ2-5	TGTGCCAGCAGTTACTCGATGGGACACCAAGAGACCCAGTACTTC	CASSYSMGHQETQYF
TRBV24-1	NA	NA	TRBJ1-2	TGTGCCACCAGTTCCATTGGGACGGAATATGGCTACACCTTC	CATSSIGTEYGYTF
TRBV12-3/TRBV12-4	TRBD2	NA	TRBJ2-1	TGTGCCAGCAGGGGACTAGCGGGAGGGCTCAGCTCCTACAATGAGCAGTTCTTC	CASRGLAGGLSSYNEQFF
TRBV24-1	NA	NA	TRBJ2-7	TGTGCCACCAGTGATTTGGGGGAAGACGAGCAGTACTTC	CATSDLGEDEQYF
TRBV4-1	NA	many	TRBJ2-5	TGCGCCAGCAGCCAAGGACAGTCTGATGCGGAGACCCAGTACTTC	CASSQGQSDAETQYF
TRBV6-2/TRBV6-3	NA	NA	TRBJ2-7	TGCGCCAGCAGCTATACGGGGAACTACGAGCAGTACTTC	CASSYTGNYEQYF
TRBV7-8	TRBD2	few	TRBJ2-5	TGTGCCAGCAGCTTTTGGGAGGGAGAAGGAGAGACCCAGTACTTC	CASSFWEGEGETQYF
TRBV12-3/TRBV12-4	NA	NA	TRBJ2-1	TGTGCCAGCACCCTACTAGATAATGAGCAGTTCTTC	CASTLLDNEQFF
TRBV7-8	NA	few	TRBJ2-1	TGTGCCAGCAGCTTACCCTTCCTCCAGGGGCGCAATGAGCAGTTCTTC	CASSLPFLQGRNEQFF
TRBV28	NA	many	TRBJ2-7	TGTGCCAGCAGCTTAAGGGGCTACGAGCAGTACTTC	CASSLRGYEQYF
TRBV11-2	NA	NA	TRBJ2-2	TGTGCCAGCAGCGCCTGGGCCACCCTGAACACCGGGGAGCTGTTTTTT	CASSAWATLNTGELFF
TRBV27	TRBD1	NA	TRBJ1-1	TGTGCCAGCAGTCCCCGGACAGGTTTTGACACTGAAGCTTTCTTT	CASSPRTGFDTEAFF
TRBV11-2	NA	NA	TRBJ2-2	TGTGCCAGCAGCTTCCAAGGGACATTAGCCGGGGAGCTGTTTTTT	CASSFQGTLAGELFF
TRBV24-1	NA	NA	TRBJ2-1	TGTGCCACCAGGGATTTGGGTACCAATGAGCAGTTCTTC	CATRDLGTNEQFF